The sequence of this T cell receptor (beta chain) was determined in a study of blood T cell repertoires in COVID-19. In the study overall: From the United States, Italy and Spain came samples of acute and convalescent COVID-19. PBMCs, B-cell-depleted T cells, or T cells provided the cDNA or gDNA that made up the material.

Germline CDR1 PRHDT, CDR2 FYEKMQ (reference sequence). Trimming at V came to 1 base and at J to 7 bases, leaving 11 bases not matched to a gene. The CDR3 is 16 residues long. Study processing details: For nucleated cells, counts were estimated from reference gene primer amplification. Profiling relied on immunoSEQ multiplex PCR, and the TCRdb table lists in-frame clones only, not all of them. V and J calls and clone size are as listed in that table; D and trimming were resolved from the DNA. Among some 150,000 clones, under 85% were seen once, and the ten largest hold about 8.6%. This TCR derives from a middle-aged man with active or convalescent COVID-19. Material for sequencing was peripheral blood. The J gene is TRBJ2-5, the V gene TRBV13, with 8 bases aligning to TRBD2. In nucleotides, the CDR3 is TGTGCCAGCAGCTTAGAGTCAGAAGCGGGAGTAGTGACCCAGTACTTC. Amino acid sequence: CASSLESEAGVVTQYF.